Sequencing of this TCR beta chain was carried out in a study of T-cell reconstitution after alpha-beta-depleted transplantation in children. Whole-study findings and limits: Expanded graft clones, several hundred of them, were reportedly the source of alpha-beta T cells about two months after transplant. Surviving recipient T cells and thymic progenitors produced the high day-60 TCRbeta diversity seen in some patients. Fresh T-cell production supplied most of the T-cell counts and diversity seen one year after transplant.

Turning to this clonotype: As yet, its antigen is unknown.

As it was prepared, the TCRbeta library received unique molecular identifiers. TCRdb called the PCR reads again in MiXCR, with one record for every CDR3 protein. The table shows about 980,000 distinct CDR3 sequences, with around 30% occurring only once. The specimen was PBMCs, mostly from graft donor cells, collected 360 days after TCRalphabeta/CD19-depleted stem cell transplant. The receptor comes from a boy under two years old who had a stem cell transplant for SCID, so the T cells may come from the graft donor.

The CDR3 loop is CASEAEGTNEKLFF. The CDR3 DNA reads TGTGCCAGCGAGGCCGAAGGAACTAATGAAAAACTGTTTTTT. The chain uses TRBV5-6 and TRBJ1-4; D gene uncertain. V lost 7 bases and J 1 base, leaving 11 bases between the germline ends. The CDR3 is made up of 14 amino acids. Germline lookup yields CDR1 SGHDT and CDR2 YYEEEE.